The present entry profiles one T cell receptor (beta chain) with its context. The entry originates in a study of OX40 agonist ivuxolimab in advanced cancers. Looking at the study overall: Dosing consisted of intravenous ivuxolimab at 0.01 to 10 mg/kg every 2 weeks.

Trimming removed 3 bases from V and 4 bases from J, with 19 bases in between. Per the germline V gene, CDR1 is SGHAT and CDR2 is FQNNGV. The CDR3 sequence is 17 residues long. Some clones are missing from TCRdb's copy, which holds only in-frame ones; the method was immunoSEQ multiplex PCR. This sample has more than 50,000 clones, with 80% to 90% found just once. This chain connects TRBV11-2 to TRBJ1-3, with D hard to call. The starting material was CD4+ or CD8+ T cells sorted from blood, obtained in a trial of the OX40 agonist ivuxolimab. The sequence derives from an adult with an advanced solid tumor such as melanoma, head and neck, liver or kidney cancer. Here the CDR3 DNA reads TGTGCCAGCAGCTTGAGTCCGAGCCCTGCGGGGGGAAACACCATATATTTT. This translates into CASSLSPSPAGGNTIYF. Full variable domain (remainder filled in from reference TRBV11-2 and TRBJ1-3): EAGVAQSPRYKIIEKRQSVAFWCNPISGHATLYWYQQILGQGPKLLIQFQNNGVVDDSQLPKDRFSAERLKGVDSTLKIQPAKLEDSAVYLCASSLSPSPAGGNTIYFGEGSWLTVV.